This T cell receptor (beta chain) was captured in a study of CXCR3-negative and CXCR3-positive naive CD8 T cells. With respect to this clonotype: Antigen: not known.

Study observations and caveats: A higher hydrophobicity marked the TRB CDR3s of CXCR3-positive naive cells versus CXCR3-negative naive cells.

All TRB cDNA libraries came from 5' RACE performed with UMI labels. TCRdb re-called the 5' RACE reads; every CDR3 protein appears as one record, without DNA. The sample is made up of tens of thousands of distinct CDR3 sequences, and the top ten hold 0.53% of it. The CDR3 runs 11 residues. The germline V gene has CDR1 SGHRS and CDR2 YFSETQ. This clonotype was obtained from a human donor in good health. Some clones in this sample may be carry-over from other donors' samples. The chain carries TRBV5-1 and TRBJ2-7; TCRdb's D call, TRBD1, is unchecked because there is no DNA. Sample: naive CXCR3+ CD8+ T cells from blood. Noted subset: CD45RO-CCR7+CD27+CD95- naive CD8+ T cells expressing CXCR3 (TNR3+). The chain's CDR3 is CASTSTGEQYF.